Following are 32 T cell receptor beta chains from one sample sequenced in a study of CD8+ T cells in alopecia areata. Extracted from the samples, RNA was reverse transcribed into cDNA to serve as the sequencing template. Profiled with immunoSEQ multiplex PCR; TCRdb holds only in-frame clones, not every one. Of fewer than 200,000 clones detected, 67% appear once; the ten largest clones hold roughly 11%. Source: CD8+ T cells sorted from blood, taken at week 0. These TCRs come from a human donor with alopecia areata.

This clone was detected only a few times. The gene calls are TRBV5-1 and TRBJ1-1; TRBD1 aligns across 8 bases. From germline, CDR1 is SGHRS and CDR2 YFSETQ. Unmatched junction bases numbered 13, after V lost 7 bases and J lost 2 bases. The CDR3 spans 16 residues. In nucleotides, the CDR3 is TGCGCCAGCCGTGGGACAGGCAAGCTCCAAAACACTGAAGCTTTCTTT. Its protein is CASRGTGKLQNTEAFF.

V usage is TRBV4-1 and J usage is TRBJ2-7; no firm D call. This CDR3 spans 14 amino acids. The V and J ends lost 0 bases and 3 bases respectively, with 9 bases between them. Germline V gene lookup returns CDR1 MGHRA and CDR2 YSYEKL. CDR3 in DNA: TGCGCCAGCAGCCAAGATATTGTCAACTACGAGCAGTACTTC. Amino acid sequence: CASSQDIVNYEQYF.

The chain carries TRBV7-9 and TRBJ2-5; 7 bases line up with TRBD1. Germline-derived CDR1 and CDR2 are SEHNR and FQNEAQ (reference sequence). The CDR3 is made up of 14 amino acids. Trimming at V came to 5 bases and at J to 0 bases, leaving 3 bases not matched to a gene. CDR3 in amino acids: CASSPTGYQETQYF. The CDR3 coding sequence is TGTGCCAGCAGCCCGACAGGGTACCAAGAGACCCAGTACTTC.

The V and J genes are TRBV10-2 and TRBJ2-1, with TRBD2 matching over 8 bases. With 7 bases clipped from V and 6 bases from J, the junction kept 8 bases outside the gene matches. Germline CDR1 WSHSY, CDR2 SAAADI. The CDR3 totals 14 residues. In DNA form, the CDR3 reads TGCGCCAGCAAAGGACTAGCCAGGTCCAATGAGCAGTTCTTC. Translated, it gives CASKGLARSNEQFF.

The chain employs TRBV7-9 and TRBJ1-1; TRBD1 is a possible D gene (6 bases). V was clipped by 5 bases and J by 10 bases, with 23 bases between them. CDR1 and CDR2 (germline): SEHNR, FQNEAQ (reference sequence). CDR3 length: 15 amino acids. Written as DNA, the CDR3 is TGTGCCAGCAGCCCACACCGGGGGGGGCCCGGCGGAGCTTTCTTT. Translating it yields CASSPHRGGPGGAFF.

The chain is built from TRBV5-6 and TRBJ2-2, with 8 bases aligning to TRBD1. Trimming cost V 4 bases and J 2 bases; bases outside gene matches: 7. The CDR3 has 16 residues. CDR1 is SGHDT, CDR2 YYEEEE, per germline. CDR3 coding DNA: TGTGCCAGCAGCCCCTGGGACAGGCAAAACACCGGGGAGCTGTTTTTT. Protein sequence: CASSPWDRQNTGELFF.

The sample holds a few counts of this clone. V gene TRBV10-3 combines with J gene TRBJ2-7; 8 bases match TRBD1. Trimming took 10 bases from V and 3 from J; bases not matched to a gene: 11. The CDR3 sequence is 14 residues long. CDR1 and CDR2 from the germline V gene are ENHRY and SYGVKD. The CDR3 loop is CATADRALGYEQYF. CDR3 in DNA: TGTGCCACAGCGGACAGGGCTTTGGGCTACGAGCAGTACTTC.

This rearrangement joins TRBV7-9 to TRBJ2-2; D is ambiguous. Germline-derived CDR1 and CDR2 are SEHNR and FQNEAQ (reference sequence). The V and J ends lost 5 bases and 3 bases respectively, with 7 bases between them. The CDR3 spans 13 residues. The CDR3 sequence: CASSPHDTGELFF. In nucleotides, the CDR3 is TGTGCCAGCAGCCCCCATGACACCGGGGAGCTGTTTTTT.

This chain uses TRBV13 with TRBJ2-5; TRBD1 agrees at 9 bases. The ends lost 7 bases at V and 3 bases at J; junction bases unmatched: 9. Germline lookup yields CDR1 PRHDT and CDR2 FYEKMQ (reference sequence). The CDR3 is 15 amino acids. CDR3 region: CASIDRGMLEETQYF. The CDR3 DNA reads as TGTGCCAGCATAGACAGGGGGATGCTTGAAGAGACCCAGTACTTC.

This clone was seen only a few times. The rearrangement links TRBV19 to TRBJ1-2; D not certain. Trimming stripped 5 bases from V and 4 bases from J, with 2 bases between. The CDR3 length is 10 residues. Germline assignment: CDR1 LNHDA and CDR2 SQIVND (reference sequence). The CDR3 is CASSSYGYTF. The CDR3 nucleotides are TGTGCCAGTAGTTCCTATGGCTACACCTTC.

V and J are TRBV5-1 and TRBJ1-2; possibly TRBD1 for D (6 bases). The CDR3 has 14 amino acids. The germline V gene encodes CDR1 SGHRS and CDR2 YFSETQ. Deletions cut 1 base from V and 4 bases from J, with 11 bases between. The CDR3 spells CASSLMGATYGYTF. The DNA for the CDR3 is TGCGCCAGCAGCTTGATGGGGGCGACCTATGGCTACACCTTC.

The chain links TRBV7-9 to TRBJ2-7; D possibly corresponds to TRBD1 (7 bases). Germline V gene data show CDR1 as SEHNR and CDR2 as FQNEAQ (reference sequence). The CDR3 is made up of 16 amino acids. Trimming shortened V by 6 bases and J by 3 bases, and 21 bases separated the two germline ends. CDR3 nucleotide sequence: TGTGCCAGCAGACTGTGGACAGGAGGGTTCTACTACGAGCAGTACTTC. Translated: CASRLWTGGFYYEQYF.

This clone was found a few times. The chain links TRBV27 to TRBJ2-4, with TRBD1 matching over 7 bases. The CDR3 has 14 amino acids. CDR1 is MNHEY, CDR2 SMNVEV, per germline (reference sequence). Trimming cost V 4 bases and J 8 bases; bases outside gene matches: 8. CDR3 bases: TGTGCCAGCAGTTCCTCCGGAACAGGGGACATTCAGTACTTC. Encoded protein: CASSSSGTGDIQYF.

The V call is TRBV5-4, the J call TRBJ2-7; D may be TRBD1 or TRBD2 (5 bases each). Germline assignment: CDR1 SGHNT and CDR2 YYREEE (reference sequence). The CDR3 is 15 residues long. With 3 bases removed from V and 4 bases from J, the gap between germline ends came to 17 bases. DNA for the CDR3: TGTGCCAGCAGCTATGATATCGGGACGTTGTACGAGCAGTACTTC. This translates into CASSYDIGTLYEQYF.

The chain carries TRBV7-9 and TRBJ1-6; D is ambiguous. Germline loops: CDR1 SEHNR, CDR2 FQNEAQ (reference sequence). V lost 6 bases and J lost 10, with 13 bases in between. The CDR3 is made up of 13 amino acids. The DNA for the CDR3 is TGTGCCAGCAGACCGGGGTCCCAATCACCCCTCCACTTT. Translating it yields CASRPGSQSPLHF.

The chain is built from TRBV2 and TRBJ1-2, with TRBD1 matching 7 bases. Germline CDR1 SNHLY, CDR2 FYNNEI. The junction had 7 bases not matched to a gene; V was cut back by 6 bases and J by 0 bases. The CDR3 loop spans 15 amino acids. The CDR3 DNA is TGTGCCAGCAGGACAGGGTCTGGTGCTAACTATGGCTACACCTTC. Translation: CASRTGSGANYGYTF.

This clone was observed a handful of times. CDR3 residues: CASSVVKGGGLAAIRSSYNEQFF. As DNA, the CDR3 is TGTGCCAGCAGCGTAGTTAAAGGAGGAGGACTAGCGGCGATTCGTAGCTCCTACAATGAGCAGTTCTTC. The chain carries TRBV9 and TRBJ2-1, with 10 bases lining up with TRBD2. J lost 0 bases, V lost 0 bases, and 21 bases had no gene match. The CDR3 totals 23 residues. CDR1 SGDLS and CDR2 YYNGEE come from the germline V gene.

The V gene is TRBV27, the J gene TRBJ1-2; maybe TRBD1 (6 bases). The V gene lost 5 bases and the J gene lost 4 bases, with 11 bases spanning the gap. Germline values: CDR1 MNHEY, CDR2 SMNVEV (reference sequence). This CDR3 is built from 13 residues. The CDR3 region has the DNA TGTGCCAGCAGTGGGGGGCTCGGCTATGGCTACACCTTC. It encodes CASSGGLGYGYTF.

This clone was found once. The chain couples TRBV5-6 to TRBJ1-6, with D possibly TRBD1 on 5 matching bases. The V gene's germline CDR1 is SGHDT and CDR2 YYEEEE. Trimming cost V 4 bases and J 7 bases, with 15 bases left between them. The CDR3 totals 15 residues. Here the CDR3 DNA reads TGTGCCAGCAGCCAAGTGGGGGAAGGGAATTCACCCCTCCACTTT. Translating it yields CASSQVGEGNSPLHF.

The gene calls are TRBV2 and TRBJ1-1, with 7 bases that match TRBD1. This CDR3 is 12 amino acids long. The germline gives CDR1 SNHLY, CDR2 FYNNEI. Trimming removed 6 bases from V and 9 bases from J; junction bases left unmatched: 7. The CDR3 sequence: CASRGATGQAFF. CDR3 nucleotide sequence: TGTGCCAGCAGAGGGGCGACAGGGCAAGCTTTCTTT.

This chain links TRBV30 with TRBJ2-7; D unclear. CDR3 length: 13 residues. The germline V gene encodes CDR1 GTSNPN and CDR2 SVGIG (reference sequence). V gave up 2 bases and J gave up 3 bases, with 11 bases separating them. The CDR3 bases are TGTGCCTGGAGTAGCCCACCAAACTACGAGCAGTACTTC. Amino acid sequence: CAWSSPPNYEQYF.

In its sample, this clone was seen a few times. The genes are TRBV7-9 and TRBJ2-7, with a possible D match to TRBD2 (5 bases). Trimming removed 5 bases from V and 5 bases from J, with 16 bases in between. Looked up from germline, CDR1 is SEHNR and CDR2 is FQNEAQ (reference sequence). The CDR3 consists of 14 residues. The chain's CDR3 is CASSPLEGRDEQYF. CDR3 in DNA: TGTGCCAGCAGCCCGCTAGAGGGTAGGGACGAGCAGTACTTC.

The rearrangement joins TRBV7-8 to TRBJ2-7, with 11 positions matching TRBD1. The CDR3 has 15 amino acids. CDR1 and CDR2 from the germline V gene are SGHVS and FQNEAQ. V gave up 2 bases and J gave up 4 bases; unmatched junction bases: 4. The CDR3 DNA reads as TGTGCCAGCAGCTTACGGACAGGGGGCGGGTACGAGCAGTACTTC. Translated, it gives CASSLRTGGGYEQYF.

The chain has TRBV30 and TRBJ2-4; maybe TRBD2 (6 bases). CDR3 size: 14 residues. Looked up from germline, CDR1 is GTSNPN and CDR2 is SVGIG (reference sequence). The V and J ends lost 4 bases and 0 bases respectively, with 10 bases between them. The CDR3 loop is CAWTGGLAKNIQYF. In nucleotides, the CDR3 is TGTGCCTGGACCGGGGGATTAGCCAAAAACATTCAGTACTTC.

The genes are TRBV7-9 and TRBJ2-3; TRBD2 matches 10 bases. Germline V gives CDR1 SEHNR, CDR2 FQNEAQ (reference sequence). CDR3 size: 15 residues. J gave up 7 bases and V 1 base, and 5 bases lay outside the gene matches. The CDR3 DNA is TGTGCCAGCAGCTTAGAGACTAGCGGGCTGTATACGCAGTATTTT. Translation gives CASSLETSGLYTQYF.

This clone was recorded a few times. CDR3 sequence reads: CASSLGGASGVNQETQYF. The CDR3 nucleotides read TGTGCCAGCAGCTTAGGTGGTGCTAGCGGGGTCAACCAAGAGACCCAGTACTTC. The gene calls are TRBV7-9 and TRBJ2-5; 9 positions match TRBD2. V shed 1 base and J 0 bases; nucleotides not matched to a gene: 9. Germline V lookup: CDR1 SEHNR, CDR2 FQNEAQ (reference sequence). The CDR3 loop spans 18 amino acids.

This chain uses TRBV25-1 with TRBJ1-2; D is uncertain. The CDR3 runs 15 residues. Trimming left V 0 bases short and J 4 bases short, with 12 bases between. The germline CDR1 and CDR2 sequences are MGHDK and SYGVNS. In nucleotides, the CDR3 is TGTGCCAGCAGTGAATATGGAGAGGCGGTCTATGGCTACACCTTC. It yields the protein CASSEYGEAVYGYTF.

The J gene is TRBJ1-4, the V gene TRBV2; D not certain. The V gene's germline CDR1 is SNHLY and CDR2 FYNNEI. CDR3 length: 14 amino acids. Between the trimmed V and J ends, which lost 7 bases and 3 bases, there was a span of 12 bases. The CDR3: CASKKQSANEKLFF. CDR3 nucleotides: TGTGCCAGCAAAAAACAGTCAGCTAATGAAAAACTGTTTTTT.

This chain links TRBV9 with TRBJ2-7; D is undetermined. This CDR3 region has 12 residues. Germline V lookup: CDR1 SGDLS, CDR2 YYNGEE. V lost 4 bases, J lost 5 bases, and 10 bases lay in between. CDR3 DNA: TGTGCCAGCAGCACCAGTGGGAACGAGCAGTACTTC. The encoded protein is CASSTSGNEQYF.

This chain joins TRBV7-9 and TRBJ1-5, with D unclear. Between the trimmed V and J ends, which lost 1 base and 5 bases, there was a span of 6 bases. CDR3 length: 13 amino acids. Germline CDR1 reads SEHNR; CDR2 reads FQNEAQ (reference sequence). The CDR3 bases are TGTGCCAGCAGCTTAGACACCGATCAGCCCCAGCATTTT. Translation gives CASSLDTDQPQHF.

This clone was seen a few times. The chain combines TRBV4-1 with TRBJ1-5, with a possible D match to TRBD1 (5 bases). The germline V and J ends were trimmed by 1 base and 7 bases, with 11 bases remaining between them. Germline CDR1 MGHRA, CDR2 YSYEKL. The CDR3 is 14 amino acids. CDR3 sequence reads: CASSQVGVGQPQHF. The CDR3 coding sequence is TGCGCCAGCAGCCAAGTGGGGGTCGGGCAGCCCCAGCATTTT.

This chain joins TRBV9 and TRBJ1-1; D ambiguous. The germline gives CDR1 SGDLS, CDR2 YYNGEE. The V end lost 3 bases, the J end lost 1 base, and 7 bases lay between the germline ends. The CDR3 consists of 13 residues. CDR3 nucleotides: TGTGCCAGCAGCGCCTACAAGAACACTGAAGCTTTCTTT. Its translation: CASSAYKNTEAFF.